These 21 T cell receptor beta chains came from one sample sequenced in a study of T cell responses to AZD1222 COVID-19 vaccine. Here immunoSEQ multiplex PCR was the method, and the copy in TCRdb shows in-frame clones only, minus some. The profile shows 82,000 or so clones, approximately 90% of them singletons. The sample in question was peripheral blood, obtained on day 0 of AZD1222 vaccination. The receptors stem from an adult in good health.

The J gene is TRBJ1-2, the V gene TRBV9; 7 bases fit TRBD1. Looked up from germline, CDR1 is SGDLS and CDR2 is YYNGEE. The CDR3 is made up of 16 amino acids. After removal of 4 bases from V and 8 bases from J, the junction contained 17 bases not matched to a gene. The CDR3 spells CASSPSDSLGGLGYTF. CDR3 nucleotide sequence: TGTGCCAGCAGCCCGTCGGACTCATTAGGGGGCTTAGGCTACACCTTC.

J is TRBJ1-2 and V is TRBV19; perhaps TRBD1 as D (5 bases). In germline, CDR1 is LNHDA, CDR2 SQIVND (reference sequence). Deletions cut 6 bases from V and 2 bases from J, with 10 bases between. CDR3 length: 13 amino acids. CDR3 protein: CASSETVNYGYTF. CDR3 coding DNA: TGTGCCAGTAGCGAGACAGTGAACTATGGCTACACCTTC.

The CDR3 bases are TGTGCCAGTTCAGGTTTCAGGTCCTCTAACTATGGCTACACCTTC. Its protein product is CASSGFRSSNYGYTF. The rearrangement links TRBV2 to TRBJ1-2; D not certain. Looked up from germline, CDR1 is SNHLY and CDR2 is FYNNEI. There are 15 residues in the CDR3. Deletions cut 9 bases from V and 0 bases from J, with 17 bases between.

This chain joins TRBV7-2 and TRBJ2-2; the match to TRBD2 covers 8 bases. J gave up 2 bases and V 2 bases, and 4 bases lay outside the gene matches. Germline V gives CDR1 SGHTA, CDR2 FQGNSA. The CDR3 has 16 residues. The CDR3 is CASSLFGGVNTGELFF. The CDR3 nucleotides read TGTGCCAGCAGCTTATTCGGGGGGGTTAACACCGGGGAGCTGTTTTTT.

The chain is built from TRBV4-1 and TRBJ2-7; TRBD2 is a possible D gene (7 bases). V lost 2 bases and J lost 7, with 15 bases in between. Germline CDR1 and CDR2: MGHRA and YSYEKL. This CDR3 is built from 14 residues. The CDR3 DNA reads as TGCGCCAGCAGCCAATGGGGGGGCCGAGGGGAGCAGTACTTC. This translates into CASSQWGGRGEQYF.

The rearrangement joins TRBV18 to TRBJ2-3; 7 nucleotides line up with TRBD2. This CDR3 has 16 amino acids. V was clipped by 2 bases and J by 2 bases; unmatched bases: 7. CDR1 KGHSH and CDR2 LQKENI come from the germline V gene. This CDR3 reads CASSPGLAVTTDTQYF. The CDR3 DNA sequence: TGTGCCAGCTCACCAGGGCTAGCGGTGACCACAGATACGCAGTATTTT. Full variable domain (rest looked up from reference TRBV18 and TRBJ2-3): NAGVMQNPRHLVRRRGQEARLRCSPMKGHSHVYWYRQLPEEGLKFMVYLQKENIIDESGMPKERFSAEFPKEGPSILRIQQVVRGDSAAYFCASSPGLAVTTDTQYFGPGTRLTVL.

This chain joins TRBV5-4 and TRBJ2-1; D is unresolved. Germline values: CDR1 SGHNT, CDR2 YYREEE (reference sequence). Trimming left V 3 bases short and J 1 base short, with 14 bases between. The length of the CDR3 is 16 residues. For the CDR3, the DNA is TGTGCCAGCAGCTCCGGCGGATTTAGATCCTACAATGAGCAGTTCTTC. Protein product: CASSSGGFRSYNEQFF.

The chain combines TRBV7-9 with TRBJ2-7; 8 nucleotides match TRBD1. Unmatched junction bases numbered 2, after V lost 0 bases and J lost 4 bases. The germline V gene encodes CDR1 SEHNR and CDR2 FQNEAQ (reference sequence). The length of the CDR3 is 14 residues. In DNA form, the CDR3 reads TGTGCCAGCAGCTTAGCAAGGACAGGGTACGAGCAGTACTTC. It is translated as CASSLARTGYEQYF.

The CDR3 nucleotides read TGTGCCAGCAGCGCCCTCGCGAACACCGGGGAGCTGTTTTTT. Residues: CASSALANTGELFF. The chain has TRBV9 and TRBJ2-2; D call uncertain. Trimming cost V 3 bases and J 0 bases, with 6 bases left between them. Germline assignment: CDR1 SGDLS and CDR2 YYNGEE. The CDR3 is made up of 14 amino acids.

V gene TRBV28 combines with J gene TRBJ1-2, with a tentative D call TRBD1 (6 bases). This CDR3 is built from 13 residues. Germline V gene sequence: CDR1 MDHEN, CDR2 SYDVKM. V lost 7 bases and J 7 bases, leaving 16 bases between the germline ends. The CDR3 DNA is TGTGCCAGCACCCGGACAGTCGGCCGTGGCTACACCTTC. Translating it yields CASTRTVGRGYTF.

The chain uses TRBV25-1 and TRBJ1-1; D may be TRBD1 (5 bases). Germline loops: CDR1 MGHDK, CDR2 SYGVNS. The CDR3 sequence is 15 residues long. The V gene lost 0 bases and the J gene lost 0 bases, with 8 bases spanning the gap. The CDR3 nucleotides are TGTGCCAGCAGTGAATACCAGGGCATGAACACTGAAGCTTTCTTT. Protein product: CASSEYQGMNTEAFF.

V and J are TRBV19 and TRBJ1-5; D not resolved. CDR3 size: 13 residues. Trimming removed 3 bases at V and 5 bases at J, with 8 bases between. Germline loops: CDR1 LNHDA, CDR2 SQIVND (reference sequence). The CDR3, as DNA: TGTGCCAGTAGTATCAACGGGGATCAGCCCCAGCATTTT. It is translated as CASSINGDQPQHF.

The J gene is TRBJ2-1, the V gene TRBV7-2; 12 bases are shared with TRBD2. CDR3 size: 15 residues. CDR1 is SGHTA, CDR2 FQGNSA, per germline. V trimming: 2 bases; J trimming: 4 bases; junction bases outside the gene matches: 0. Here the CDR3 reads CASSLLAGGYNEQFF. The CDR3 nucleotides are TGTGCCAGCAGCTTACTAGCGGGGGGGTACAATGAGCAGTTCTTC.

This chain connects TRBV7-9 to TRBJ2-5; unclear D gene. Deletions cut 5 bases from V and 6 bases from J, with 7 bases between. CDR1 and CDR2 from the germline V gene are SEHNR and FQNEAQ (reference sequence). This CDR3 region has 11 residues. This chain's CDR3 is CASSPRQTQYF. The CDR3 DNA follows: TGTGCCAGCAGCCCCCGTCAGACCCAGTACTTC.

This clone was counted once. The rearrangement links TRBV18 to TRBJ2-2; TRBD1 agrees at 8 bases. In germline, CDR1 is KGHSH, CDR2 LQKENI. V dropped 3 bases and J dropped 1; count of bases not matched to a gene: 4. This CDR3 spans 16 amino acids. Here the CDR3 reads CASSPLGTGNTGELFF. CDR3 nucleotide sequence: TGTGCCAGCTCACCCCTGGGGACAGGGAACACCGGGGAGCTGTTTTTT.

V is TRBV7-2 and J is TRBJ2-5; 9 positions agree with TRBD2. Germline V CDR1 and CDR2: SGHTA, FQGNSA. Trimming at V came to 8 bases and at J to 13 bases, leaving 14 bases not matched to a gene. The length of the CDR3 is 13 residues. The CDR3 is CASGLRGAGGLYF. The CDR3, as DNA: TGTGCCAGCGGCCTTAGGGGAGCGGGGGGATTGTACTTC.

V and J are TRBV19 and TRBJ1-1, with D maybe TRBD1 (5 bases). V was pared by 3 bases and J by 5 bases, with 10 bases between. The length of the CDR3 is 13 residues. Germline V gene sequence: CDR1 LNHDA, CDR2 SQIVND (reference sequence). The CDR3 is CASSISGRTEAFF. Written as DNA, the CDR3 is TGTGCCAGTAGTATCTCAGGGAGAACTGAAGCTTTCTTT.

V is TRBV4-1 and J is TRBJ2-7; no firm D call. The length of the CDR3 is 15 residues. The V gene lost 2 bases and the J gene lost 7 bases, with 18 bases spanning the gap. Germline assignment: CDR1 MGHRA and CDR2 YSYEKL. DNA for the CDR3: TGCGCCAGCAGCCAAACGACGGGCCTGATCGGGGAGCAGTACTTC. Protein sequence: CASSQTTGLIGEQYF.

This clone was detected only a few times. The J gene is TRBJ2-7, the V gene TRBV10-3, with D maybe TRBD2 (6 bases). The length of the CDR3 is 16 residues. Trimming stripped 1 base from V and 0 bases from J, with 13 bases between. Germline assignment: CDR1 ENHRY and CDR2 SYGVKD. CDR3 protein: CAISEFVGGGSYEQYF. The CDR3 DNA sequence: TGTGCCATCAGTGAGTTTGTCGGGGGAGGCTCCTACGAGCAGTACTTC.

The chain has TRBV9 and TRBJ2-1; no definite D call. Between the trimmed V and J ends, which lost 4 bases and 7 bases, there was a span of 9 bases. Germline V gives CDR1 SGDLS, CDR2 YYNGEE. This CDR3 is 12 amino acids long. CDR3 sequence reads: CASSPHGNEQFF. The CDR3 coding sequence is TGTGCCAGCAGCCCCCACGGGAATGAGCAGTTCTTC.

The chain links TRBV5-6 to TRBJ1-2, with D unresolved. Germline assignment: CDR1 SGHDT and CDR2 YYEEEE. There are 14 residues in the CDR3. Trimming removed 4 bases at V and 5 bases at J, with 15 bases between. The CDR3 protein is CASSKAGIGYGYTF. DNA of the CDR3: TGTGCCAGCAGCAAAGCGGGGATAGGGTATGGCTACACCTTC.